The present T cell receptor (beta chain) was sequenced within a study of blood T cell repertoires in COVID-19. In the study overall: COVID-19 samples, acute and convalescent, were from the United States, Italy and Spain. Sources were T cells, B-cell-depleted T cells, or PBMCs; the material itself was cDNA or gDNA.

The CDR3 covers 13 residues. Germline V gives CDR1 SGHKS, CDR2 YYEKEE (reference sequence). J was trimmed by 7 bases and V by 4 bases; bases with no gene match: 5. Sequencing was performed with immunoSEQ multiplex PCR; in TCRdb, only in-frame clones are kept and a portion is missing. The table shows around 230,000 clones, with over 70% occurring only once. Sequenced sample: peripheral blood. The chain recombines TRBV5-5 with TRBJ1-5; 7 positions match TRBD1. The clonotype originates from a man aged 35 to 55 with acute or convalescent COVID-19. CDR3 amino acids: CASSVQGRQPQHF. In DNA form, the CDR3 reads TGTGCCAGCAGCGTACAGGGGCGCCAGCCCCAGCATTTT.